Listed below are T cell receptor beta chains from one sample, sequenced in a study of blood T cell repertoires in COVID-19. Here immunoSEQ multiplex PCR was the method, and the copy in TCRdb shows in-frame clones only, minus some. There are 130,000 or so clones in the sample; about 86% occur only once, and around 8.5% lies in the top ten. The sample consisted of peripheral blood. The source is a woman aged 60-75 years with acute or convalescent COVID-19. The CDR3 runs from the conserved cysteine through the conserved F or W. D genes are given only for firm matches. Clone size is stated in some rows and not others, as once, few, many or a class when expanded.

J,D,size,V,length,CDR3,DNA
TRBJ2-2,NA,NA,TRBV27,16,CASKGGAVRGTGELFF,TGTGCCAGCAAGGGTGGAGCGGTTCGGGGCACCGGGGAGCTGTTTTTT
TRBJ2-1,NA,NA,TRBV12-5,11,CASGAVTRQFF,TGTGCTAGTGGTGCGGTCACGCGACAGTTCTTC
TRBJ1-2,NA,many,TRBV28,16,CASSSVGRPLSYGYTF,TGTGCCAGCAGTTCGGTGGGCAGGCCCTTGAGCTATGGCTACACCTTC
TRBJ1-4,TRBD1,NA,TRBV28,14,CASSPGGLNEKLFF,TGTGCCAGCAGTCCAGGGGGCCTTAATGAAAAACTGTTTTTT
TRBJ2-5,TRBD2,NA,TRBV6-5,16,CASSYSFRGGRETQYF,TGTGCCAGCAGTTACTCGTTCCGGGGGGGCCGAGAGACCCAGTACTTC
TRBJ2-7,TRBD2,NA,TRBV12-3/TRBV12-4,13,CASSLASGGGRYF,TGTGCCAGCAGTTTAGCTAGCGGGGGGGGTCGGTACTTC
TRBJ1-1,TRBD1,NA,TRBV11-2,14,CASSLGRDRGEAFF,TGTGCCAGCAGCTTAGGCCGGGACAGGGGTGAAGCTTTCTTT
TRBJ1-3,TRBD1,NA,TRBV12-5,16,CASGLVATGDGNTIYF,TGTGCTAGTGGTTTGGTTGCGACAGGGGACGGAAACACCATATATTTT
TRBJ1-5,NA,NA,TRBV6-5,12,CASSSTGQPQHF,TGTGCCAGCAGTAGTACGGGTCAGCCCCAGCATTTT
TRBJ2-1,TRBD2,NA,TRBV9,17,CASSVATGSGGLNEQFF,TGTGCCAGCAGCGTAGCTACCGGAAGCGGGGGCCTCAATGAGCAGTTCTTC
TRBJ1-2,NA,NA,TRBV27,16,CASSSRSTGTNYGYTF,TGTGCCAGCAGTTCCCGTTCGACAGGAACTAACTATGGCTACACCTTC
TRBJ2-2,NA,medium-sized,TRBV12-3/TRBV12-4,12,CASLRVSGELFF,TGTGCCAGCCTCAGGGTTTCGGGGGAGCTGTTTTTT
TRBJ2-7,NA,NA,TRBV19,14,CASKSQVPPYEQYF,TGTGCCAGTAAGAGTCAGGTTCCTCCCTACGAGCAGTACTTC
TRBJ1-3,NA,NA,TRBV25-1,15,CASSEWGGSGNTIYF,TGTGCCAGCAGTGAATGGGGGGGATCAGGAAACACCATATATTTT
TRBJ2-5,NA,NA,TRBV6-5,12,CASRLPGETQYF,TGTGCCAGCAGGCTACCGGGGGAGACCCAGTACTTC
TRBJ2-5,TRBD2,NA,TRBV5-1,15,CASSLQAGGTETQYF,TGCGCCAGCAGCTTGCAGGCGGGGGGTACGGAGACCCAGTACTTC
TRBJ2-2,NA,NA,TRBV6-5,13,CASSRGNTGELFF,TGTGCCAGCAGCAGGGGAAACACCGGGGAGCTGTTTTTT
TRBJ2-5,TRBD2,NA,TRBV11-3,15,CASSPRLAGPETQYF,TGTGCCAGCAGCCCCAGACTAGCGGGCCCAGAGACCCAGTACTTC
TRBJ1-2,NA,NA,TRBV29-1,14,CSVERGAGLTGRTF,TGCAGCGTTGAACGGGGGGCGGGCCTAACAGGGAGAACCTTC
TRBJ1-1,NA,NA,TRBV15,15,CATSPDLAGETEAFF,TGTGCCACCAGTCCGGACCTGGCAGGGGAAACTGAAGCTTTCTTT
TRBJ1-1,NA,NA,TRBV19,15,CASSIGGAVNTEAFF,TGTGCCAGTAGTATCGGGGGGGCGGTGAACACTGAAGCTTTCTTT
TRBJ2-7,NA,NA,TRBV14,12,CASSQDTYEQYF,TGTGCCAGCAGCCAGGACACTTACGAGCAGTACTTC
TRBJ1-2,NA,NA,TRBV4-1,13,CASSYGPQGGYTF,TGCGCCAGCAGCTACGGGCCTCAGGGGGGCTACACCTTC
TRBJ2-5,TRBD2,NA,TRBV9,16,CASSVGLAGVSETQYF,TGTGCCAGCAGCGTAGGGCTAGCGGGGGTCTCGGAGACCCAGTACTTC
TRBJ1-4,NA,few,TRBV7-9,14,CASSPSGANEKLFF,TGTGCCAGCAGCCCCAGCGGGGCTAATGAAAAACTGTTTTTT
TRBJ2-1,TRBD1,NA,TRBV5-1,16,CASSFAGTGLANEQFF,TGCGCCAGCAGCTTTGCCGGGACAGGGTTGGCCAATGAGCAGTTCTTC
TRBJ2-2,NA,NA,TRBV9,12,CASSVYNGELFF,TGTGCCAGCAGCGTATATAACGGGGAGCTGTTTTTT
TRBJ2-6,NA,once,TRBV5-3,18,CARSPTGLSASGANVLTF,TGTGCCAGAAGCCCTACAGGGCTTTCAGCATCTGGGGCCAACGTCCTGACTTTC
TRBJ2-7,TRBD2,NA,TRBV11-3,14,CAMGQRGTSYEQYF,TGTGCCATGGGGCAGCGGGGGACCTCCTACGAGCAGTACTTC
TRBJ2-5,TRBD2,NA,TRBV7-9,17,CASSYRLLAGGLETQYF,TGTGCCAGCAGCTACCGATTGCTAGCGGGGGGATTAGAGACCCAGTACTTC
TRBJ1-1,NA,NA,TRBV10-3,12,CAIRHSTREAFF,TGTGCCATCAGACATTCGACTCGTGAAGCTTTCTTT
TRBJ2-7,NA,NA,TRBV12-3/TRBV12-4,11,CASTSRYEQYF,TGTGCCAGCACCTCCCGCTACGAGCAGTACTTC
TRBJ2-7,NA,NA,TRBV5-6,15,CASSSGFPLRNEQYF,TGTGCCAGCAGCTCCGGGTTCCCGTTGCGCAACGAGCAGTACTTC
TRBJ1-3,TRBD1,once,TRBV10-3,15,CAIGNTGGSGNTIYF,TGTGCCATCGGGAACACAGGGGGCTCTGGAAACACCATATATTTT
TRBJ2-7,NA,NA,TRBV4-1,14,CASSQDPYLNEQYF,TGCGCCAGCAGCCAAGACCCTTACCTAAACGAGCAGTACTTC
TRBJ2-1,TRBD2,NA,TRBV24-1,18,CATSDLTSGGTDYNEQFF,TGTGCCACCAGTGATCTTACTAGCGGGGGAACGGACTACAATGAGCAGTTCTTC
TRBJ2-2,NA,NA,TRBV9,16,CASSPPRRGNTGELFF,TGTGCCAGCAGCCCCCCGCGCAGAGGGAACACCGGGGAGCTGTTTTTT
TRBJ1-1,NA,NA,TRBV28,11,CASRGQTIAFF,TGTGCCAGCAGGGGACAAACGATCGCTTTCTTT
TRBJ2-1,TRBD2,NA,TRBV3-1/TRBV3-2,16,CASSQEAGGFVNEQFF,TGTGCCAGCAGCCAAGAGGCGGGGGGGTTTGTCAATGAGCAGTTCTTC
TRBJ2-7,NA,NA,TRBV24-1,13,CATSDSREYEQYF,TGTGCCACCAGTGATAGCAGGGAATACGAGCAGTACTTC
TRBJ2-7,NA,NA,TRBV28,12,CASSLGGAGADF,TGTGCCAGCAGTTTAGGAGGGGCGGGGGCGGACTTC
TRBJ2-1,TRBD2,NA,TRBV6-5,13,CASSYSAGEEQFF,TGTGCCAGCAGTTACTCGGCGGGGGAAGAGCAGTTCTTC
TRBJ1-4,TRBD1,NA,TRBV5-1,14,CASSVDRVGEKLFF,TGCGCCAGCAGCGTCGACAGGGTGGGTGAAAAACTGTTTTTT
TRBJ1-2,NA,NA,TRBV6-4,14,CASSGFDRNYGYTF,TGTGCCAGCAGTGGGTTTGACAGAAACTATGGCTACACCTTC
TRBJ2-2,TRBD1,NA,TRBV5-5,16,CASSWGQGINTGELFF,TGTGCCAGCAGCTGGGGACAGGGGATTAACACCGGGGAGCTGTTTTTT
TRBJ2-7,TRBD1,NA,TRBV5-1,15,CASSLGGQGNYEQYF,TGCGCCAGCAGCTTGGGGGGACAGGGTAACTACGAGCAGTACTTC
TRBJ2-1,TRBD2,NA,TRBV6-5,15,CASRGWTREANEQFF,TGTGCCAGCAGGGGGTGGACGCGGGAGGCCAATGAGCAGTTCTTC
TRBJ2-1,NA,NA,TRBV7-3,13,CASSLMAGAGQFF,TGTGCCAGCAGCTTAATGGCGGGGGCTGGGCAGTTCTTC